Given below is one T cell receptor beta chain in context. Its antigen remains unidentified. Base qualities are missing; no much larger clone stands one base away. Using the deep immunoSEQ assay, multiplex PCR amplified TCR CDR3 regions from genomic DNA. For each cell subset, the extracted genomic DNA was distributed evenly across all wells of several immunoSEQ 96-well plates, and each plate served as one replicate. Each replicate PCR for sorted subsets received roughly 200 ng genomic DNA, equal to roughly 30,000 T cell genomes. Purified libraries were quantified with a Qubit 3.0 fluorometer, sized on a Bioanalyzer 2100, and re-quantified with the KAPA Library Quantification kit. A separate single-read 150-cycle Illumina NextSeq 550 flow cell was used to sequence each immunoSEQ 96-well plate. The original methods were these. Because only junctional sequences without quality scores were contained in the immunoSEQ output, filtering matching that applied to full-length reads could not be performed. Sequences were annotated with PyIR, a Python wrapper for IgBLAST v1.9, using IMGT germline references to assign V/J genes and CDR3. Any read was removed if the V/J assignment was weak (E-value above 1e-6), the CDR3 was missing, or the read contained stop codons, out-of-frame junctions, or ambiguous translated residues. V3J clonotypes were defined as sequences sharing the same inferred V gene, J gene, and CDR3 amino acid sequence. The percentage overlap between two repertoires was calculated by dividing the number of shared unique clonotypes by the size of the smaller repertoire. Richness of each repertoire was evaluated using RTK rarefaction, the Chao1 estimator, and Recon v2.1 estimates of unobserved clonotypes. Generation probabilities were computed with OLGA for all TCRbeta clonotypes obtained by the gDNA method from several donors. This is the immuneACCESS table as TCRdb keeps it, with only in-frame sequences that have V and J called. A part of the clones is gone; compared with another copy, unresolved V genes explain less than half, and the rest is unexplained. V and J calls and clone size are as listed in that table; D and trimming were resolved from the DNA. The sample includes a few million clones, with approximately 90% observed a single time. Of the sample, about 0.13% is held by the ten largest clones.

V loses 9 bases of germline sequence and J loses 0 bases, and the interval between the two ends is 21 bases. The germline V gene (reference sequence) gives CDR1 as LNHDA and CDR2 as SQIVND. Spanning cysteine to phenylalanine, the CDR3 consists of 16 amino acids. CDR3 DNA only is kept here, 48 bases in frame from base 1. Healthy HIV-negative adults with no recently reported acute infections or vaccinations were included as donors. Every donor was a Caucasian adult living in Nashville, Tennessee, USA. Magnetic negative selection was used to enrich CD4+ T cells, after which naive cells were positively selected on CD45RA and the negative fraction became the memory subset. Blood was obtained by leukapheresis, after which PBMCs were separated by Ficoll-Histopaque density gradient centrifugation and cryopreserved in liquid nitrogen vapor phase. Analytical flow cytometry was used to check the purity and quantity of every magnetically sorted T cell population. From each sorted fraction, genomic DNA was isolated and quantified by UV absorbance on a Nanodrop 2000c.

The data are from a study of shared clonotypes between healthy human individuals (dated by TCRdb to 2018 to 2021). Regarding the research as a whole: The cohort included three men and a couple of women between 18 and 49 years of age. To increase sequencing depth and limit assay-specific biases, different laboratories used diverse techniques to prepare libraries and sequence TCR repertoires. Blood TCR repertoires of five healthy adults were deeply sequenced to estimate repertoire size and the extent of clonotype sharing between individuals. Per donor, three plates each were used for CD4 naive and CD4 memory, two for CD8 naive, and one for CD8 memory. Leukapheresis yielded between about 0.9 and 9 billion PBMCs per donor.

General findings and caveats noted by the study authors: Naive subsets generally had larger estimated clonotype richness than memory subsets did. When a handful of donors were compared, the shared fraction of clonotypes was about 5% for naive CD4, less than 4% for naive CD8, 2% to 2.5% for memory CD4, and roughly 0.43% for memory CD8. Sampling was restricted to blood, and TCR repertoires in tissues likely differ from the TCR repertoires found in blood. Rarefaction of sorted-subset datasets indicated incomplete sequencing despite the large sequencing depth. Higher generation probabilities were observed for clonotypes shared by all four sorted-subset donors than for non-shared clonotypes. Pairwise subsampling led to the expectation that sequencing depth would affect the degree of clonotype sharing among donors. The small number of donors limited the genetic and exposure-history diversity represented.

The chain joins TRBV19 to TRBJ2-7, with a weak D call of TRBD2 (6 bases match). The sequencing sample was made of naive CD4+ T cells sorted from blood. What this sample's cell subset or site label stands for: CD45RA+ positively selected. This TCR was sampled from a man aged 18 to 30 in good health. The DNA is TGTGCCAGCTCAAGGCGGGGTAGCGGCCCCTCCTACGAGCAGTACTTC. The encoded protein is CASSRRGSGPSYEQYF.